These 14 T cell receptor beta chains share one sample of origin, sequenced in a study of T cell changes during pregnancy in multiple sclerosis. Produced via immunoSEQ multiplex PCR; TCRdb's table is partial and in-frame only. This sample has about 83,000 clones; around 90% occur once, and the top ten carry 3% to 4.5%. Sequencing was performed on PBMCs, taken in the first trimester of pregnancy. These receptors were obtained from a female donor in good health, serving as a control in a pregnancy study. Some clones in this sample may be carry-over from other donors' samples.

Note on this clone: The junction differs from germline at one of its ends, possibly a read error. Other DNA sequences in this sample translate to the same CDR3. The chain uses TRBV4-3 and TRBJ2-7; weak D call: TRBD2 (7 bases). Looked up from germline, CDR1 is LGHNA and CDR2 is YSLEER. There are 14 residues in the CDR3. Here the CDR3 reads CASSQDTGRDEQYF. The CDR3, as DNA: TGCGCCAGCAGCCAAGACACAGGGAGGGACGAACAGTACTTC.

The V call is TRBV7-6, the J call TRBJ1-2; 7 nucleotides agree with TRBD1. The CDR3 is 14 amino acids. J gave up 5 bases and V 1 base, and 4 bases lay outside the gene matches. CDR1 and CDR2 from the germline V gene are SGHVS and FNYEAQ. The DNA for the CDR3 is TGTGCCAGCAGCTTAGATTCAGGGGGGTATGGCTACACCTTC. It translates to CASSLDSGGYGYTF.

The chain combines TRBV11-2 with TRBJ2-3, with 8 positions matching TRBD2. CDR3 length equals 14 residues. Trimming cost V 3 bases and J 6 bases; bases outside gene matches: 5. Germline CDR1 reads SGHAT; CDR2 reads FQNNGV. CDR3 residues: CASSLKAGADTQYF. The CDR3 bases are TGTGCCAGCAGCTTGAAAGCGGGAGCCGATACGCAGTATTTT.

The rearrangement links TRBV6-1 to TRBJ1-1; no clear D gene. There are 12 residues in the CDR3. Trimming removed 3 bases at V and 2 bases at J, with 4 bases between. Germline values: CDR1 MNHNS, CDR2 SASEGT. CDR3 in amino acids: CASSEANTEAFF. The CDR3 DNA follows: TGTGCCAGCAGTGAGGCTAACACTGAAGCTTTCTTT.

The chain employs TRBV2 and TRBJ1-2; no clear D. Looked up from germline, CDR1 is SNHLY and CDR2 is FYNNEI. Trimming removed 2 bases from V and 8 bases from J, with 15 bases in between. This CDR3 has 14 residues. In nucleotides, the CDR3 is TGTGCCAGCAGTGAATTAGGCGCTATGGAGGGCTACACCTTC. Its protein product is CASSELGAMEGYTF.

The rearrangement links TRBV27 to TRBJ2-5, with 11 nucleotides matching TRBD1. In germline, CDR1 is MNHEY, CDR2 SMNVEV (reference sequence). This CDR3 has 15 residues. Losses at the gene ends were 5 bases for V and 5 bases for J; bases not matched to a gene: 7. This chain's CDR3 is CASSGGTGGRETQYF. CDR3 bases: TGTGCCAGCAGTGGAGGGACAGGGGGGAGGGAGACCCAGTACTTC.

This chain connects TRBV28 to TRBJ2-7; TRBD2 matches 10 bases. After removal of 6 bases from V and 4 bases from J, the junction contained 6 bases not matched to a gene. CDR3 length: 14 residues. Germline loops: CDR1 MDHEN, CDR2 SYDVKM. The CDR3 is CASSPLAGVYEQYF. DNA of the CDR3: TGTGCCAGCAGCCCCCTAGCGGGAGTTTACGAGCAGTACTTC.

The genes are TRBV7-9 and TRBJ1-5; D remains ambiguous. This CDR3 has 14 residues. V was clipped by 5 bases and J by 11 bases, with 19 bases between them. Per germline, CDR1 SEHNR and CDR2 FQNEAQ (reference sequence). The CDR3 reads CASSTTQRRGAQHF. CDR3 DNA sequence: TGTGCCAGCAGCACTACACAGCGCCGGGGTGCCCAGCATTTT.

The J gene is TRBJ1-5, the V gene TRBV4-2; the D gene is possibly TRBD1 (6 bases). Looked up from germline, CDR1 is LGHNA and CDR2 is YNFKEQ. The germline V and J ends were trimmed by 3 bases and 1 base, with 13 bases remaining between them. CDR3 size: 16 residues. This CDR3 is CASSQTTGSSNQPQHF. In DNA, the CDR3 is TGTGCCAGCAGCCAGACCACAGGGTCCAGCAATCAGCCCCAGCATTTT.

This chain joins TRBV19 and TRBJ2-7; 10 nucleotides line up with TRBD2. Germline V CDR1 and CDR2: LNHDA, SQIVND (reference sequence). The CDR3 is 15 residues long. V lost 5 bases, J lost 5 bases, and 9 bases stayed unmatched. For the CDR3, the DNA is TGTGCCAGTAGTCTTATAGCGGGAGGAGTTAACGAGCAGTACTTC. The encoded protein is CASSLIAGGVNEQYF. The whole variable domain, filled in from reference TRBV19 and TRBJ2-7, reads DGGITQSPKYLFRKEGQNVTLSCEQNLNHDAMYWYRQDPGQGLRLIYYSQIVNDFQKGDIAEGYSVSREKKESFPLTVTSAQKNPTAFYLCASSLIAGGVNEQYFGPGTRLTVT.

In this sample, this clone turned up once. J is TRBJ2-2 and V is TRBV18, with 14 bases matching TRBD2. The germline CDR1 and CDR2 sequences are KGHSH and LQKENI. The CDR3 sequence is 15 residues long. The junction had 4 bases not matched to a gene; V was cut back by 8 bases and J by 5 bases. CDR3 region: CASQGLAGGTGELFF. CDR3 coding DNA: TGTGCCAGCCAAGGACTAGCGGGAGGAACCGGGGAGCTGTTTTTT.

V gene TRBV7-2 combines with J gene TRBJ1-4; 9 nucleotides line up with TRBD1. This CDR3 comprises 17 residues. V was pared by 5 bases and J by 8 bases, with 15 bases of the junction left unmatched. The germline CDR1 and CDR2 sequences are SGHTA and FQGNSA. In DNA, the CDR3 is TGTGCCAGCAGCGACGTTAGTGGACAGGGGCTGGGAGAAAAACTGTTTTTT. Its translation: CASSDVSGQGLGEKLFF.

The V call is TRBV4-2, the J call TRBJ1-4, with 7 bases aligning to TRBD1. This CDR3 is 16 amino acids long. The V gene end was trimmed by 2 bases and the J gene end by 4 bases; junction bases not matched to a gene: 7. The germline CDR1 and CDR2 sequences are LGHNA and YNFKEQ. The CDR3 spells CASSQRGQLYNEKLFF. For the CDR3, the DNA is TGTGCCAGCAGCCAAAGGGGACAGCTCTATAATGAAAAACTGTTTTTT.

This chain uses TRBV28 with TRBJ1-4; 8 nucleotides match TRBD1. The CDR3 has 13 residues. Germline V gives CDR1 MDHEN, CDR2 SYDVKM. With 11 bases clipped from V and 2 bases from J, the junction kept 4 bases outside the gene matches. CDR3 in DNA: TGTGCCGGCCGGACAGGGACTAATGAAAAACTGTTTTTT. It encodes CAGRTGTNEKLFF.